The 5 T cell receptor beta chains reported below all come from one sample, sequenced in a study of cytomegalovirus exposure and HLA in healthy donors. Vbeta (60) and Jbeta (13) primers were used in the PCR. Sequenced by immunoSEQ multiplex PCR; TCRdb stores in-frame clones only, minus some. The sample consists of over 95,000 clones, 65% to 80% of them appearing once. Sequencing was done on a sample of PBMCs. The source of these receptors is a man between 35 and 55 years old in good health and CMV-seropositive.

This clone came up a few times. The gene calls are TRBV7-2 and TRBJ1-2; 8 bases fit TRBD1. J lost 4 bases, V lost 1 base, and 14 bases had no gene match. CDR1 and CDR2 from the germline V gene are SGHTA and FQGNSA. The CDR3 is 18 amino acids. The CDR3 is CASSLGSQQGDRGYGYTF. The CDR3 coding sequence is TGTGCCAGCAGCTTAGGATCACAACAGGGGGATCGCGGCTATGGCTACACCTTC.

The chain has TRBV28 and TRBJ1-2, with D perhaps TRBD1 (5 bases). Between the trimmed V and J ends, which lost 2 bases and 3 bases, there was a span of 7 bases. CDR3 length: 13 amino acids. Germline assignment: CDR1 MDHEN and CDR2 SYDVKM. The CDR3: CASSLLGDYGYTF. The CDR3 DNA follows: TGTGCCAGCAGTTTACTAGGGGACTATGGCTACACCTTC.

This chain connects TRBV28 to TRBJ1-2; tentative D call: TRBD1 (6 bases). V was cut by 7 bases and J by 4 bases, with 13 bases left in between. Germline CDR1 is MDHEN and CDR2 is SYDVKM. CDR3 length: 13 residues. CDR3 nucleotide sequence: TGTGCCAGCACCAGGGGAATTATCTATGGCTACACCTTC. It is translated as CASTRGIIYGYTF.

V and J are TRBV14 and TRBJ1-1; D remains unclear. The length of the CDR3 is 15 residues. Deletions cut 2 bases from V and 12 bases from J, with 22 bases between. Per the germline V gene, CDR1 is SGHDN and CDR2 is FVKESK. CDR3 sequence: CASSQSGMALPLSFF. The CDR3, as DNA: TGTGCCAGCAGCCAATCCGGGATGGCTCTTCCCTTATCTTTCTTT.

To note about this clone: Other DNA sequences of this sample code for an identical CDR3. The V and J genes are TRBV28 and TRBJ2-1, with D maybe TRBD2 (6 bases). The CDR3 is 15 amino acids. The germline V and J ends were trimmed by 2 bases and 7 bases, with 15 bases remaining between them. Per the germline V gene, CDR1 is MDHEN and CDR2 is SYDVKM. This CDR3 reads CASSLGGDHRNEQFF. Here the CDR3 DNA reads TGTGCCAGCAGTTTAGGAGGGGACCATCGGAATGAGCAGTTCTTC.